This TCR beta chain derives from a study of blood T cells in healthy people across ages. CDR1 and CDR2 from the germline V gene are SGHTA and FQGNSA. The CDR3 consists of 14 residues. Primers used in a second PCR of roughly 7 to 11 cycles were a sample-barcoded 5' primer and a J-beta primer mix. MiXCR, run by TCRdb on the 5' RACE reads, gives a single entry per CDR3 protein. The sample includes 750,000 or so distinct CDR3 sequences, around 25% of them seen just once. These data were also reused for a study on T cells of mothers and their children.

This receptor was identified in a boy aged 5-17 years in good health. Sequenced material: blood. V usage is TRBV7-2 and J usage is TRBJ2-5, with D maybe TRBD2 (6 bases). Matching the DNA end better, TRBJ2-1 makes the J call doubtful. The CDR3 loop reads CASSSLLAQDEQFF. The CDR3, as DNA: TGTGCCAGCAGCTCCTTACTAGCACAGGATGAGCAGTTCTTC.